The next 20 T cell receptor beta chains were all read from a single sample in a study of blood T cells in healthy people across ages. With a J-beta primer mix and a sample-barcoded 5' primer, a second PCR ran about 7 to 12 cycles. TCRdb re-derived calls from the 5' RACE reads in MiXCR, one entry per CDR3 protein. This sample has 550,000 to 700,000 distinct CDR3 sequences, with roughly 29% found just once. Sequencing input: blood. All receptors come from a woman between 65 and 79 years old in good health.

V gene TRBV20-1 combines with J gene TRBJ2-6; 9 bases are shared with TRBD1. This CDR3 has 14 residues. Trimming took 3 bases from V and 6 from J; bases not matched to a gene: 3. The germline V gene has CDR1 DFQATT and CDR2 SNEGSKA (reference sequence). In DNA, the CDR3 is TGCAGTGCTAGCAGACAGGGGGAGGCCAACGTCCTGACTTTC. This codes for CSASRQGEANVLTF.

This clonotype was detected a few times. The junction departs from the called germline gene at one end, perhaps through a read error. This chain's CDR3 is CASSSDRGAGGYTF. As DNA, the CDR3 is TGTGCTAGCAGTTCGGACAGGGGAGCGGGGGGCTACACCTTC. The chain combines TRBV6-1 with TRBJ1-2; TRBD1 matches 9 bases. The germline CDR1 and CDR2 sequences are MNHNS and SASEGT. CDR3 length: 14 amino acids.

V gene TRBV5-1 combines with J gene TRBJ2-5; tentatively, D is TRBD2 (6 bases). Germline V CDR1 and CDR2: SGHRS, YFSETQ. This CDR3 region has 15 residues. V was pared by 4 bases and J by 6 bases, with 19 bases between. The CDR3 reads CASSPQSGVWQTQYF. The CDR3 DNA reads as TGCGCCAGCAGCCCCCAGTCGGGGGTTTGGCAGACCCAGTACTTC.

The V gene is TRBV7-3, the J gene TRBJ2-7; D gene uncertain. The CDR3 spans 11 residues. The germline V gene has CDR1 SGHTA and CDR2 FQGTGA. With 4 bases removed from V and 6 bases from J, the gap between germline ends came to 7 bases. This CDR3 is CASSSNTEQYF. CDR3 DNA: TGTGCCAGCAGCTCGAACACCGAGCAGTACTTC.

This clonotype occurred a few times. The chain carries TRBV4-3 and TRBJ1-2; D not certain. Germline-derived CDR1 and CDR2 are LGHNA and YSLEER. This CDR3 is built from 14 residues. V dropped 4 bases and J dropped 4 bases, with 13 bases sitting between them. The chain's CDR3 is CASSPQRGVYGYTF. The CDR3 coding sequence is TGCGCCAGCAGCCCTCAGAGAGGTGTCTATGGCTACACCTTC.

The rearrangement joins TRBV3-1 to TRBJ2-5; 7 bases align to TRBD2. V lost 1 base to trimming and J lost 3 bases; unmatched junction nucleotides: 5. This CDR3 is built from 15 residues. Looked up from germline, CDR1 is LGHDT and CDR2 is YNNKEL (reference sequence). The CDR3 sequence is CASSQGTSGKETQYF. CDR3 DNA sequence: TGTGCCAGCAGCCAAGGAACCAGCGGGAAAGAGACCCAGTACTTC.

This clonotype has a handful of counts. The chain combines TRBV5-1 with TRBJ2-3; D gene ambiguous. The V and J ends lost 0 bases and 2 bases respectively, with 7 bases between them. Germline V gene data show CDR1 as SGHRS and CDR2 as YFSETQ. This CDR3 is built from 14 residues. Here the CDR3 DNA reads TGCGCCAGCAGCTTGGACACAGACACAGATACGCAGTATTTT. It codes for CASSLDTDTDTQYF.

The chain recombines TRBV11-2 with TRBJ2-1; D is ambiguous. V was trimmed by 5 bases and J by 1 base, leaving 15 bases between them. Germline loops: CDR1 SGHAT, CDR2 FQNNGV. CDR3 size: 16 residues. This CDR3 reads CASSPYPNGSYNEQFF. The CDR3 nucleotides are TGTGCCAGCAGCCCTTATCCTAACGGGTCCTACAATGAGCAGTTCTTC.

This clonotype was seen a few times. The CDR3 here is CASSLSGTGAGYTF. The CDR3 DNA reads TGCGCCAGCAGCTTGTCTGGGACGGGGGCCGGCTACACCTTC. The chain has TRBV5-1 and TRBJ1-2; TRBD1 is a possible D gene (6 bases). This CDR3 contains 14 residues. V lost 1 base to trimming and J lost 8 bases, with 15 bases between them. Per the germline V gene, CDR1 is SGHRS and CDR2 is YFSETQ.

This clonotype was seen more than once but under ten times. The V gene is TRBV21-1, the J gene TRBJ2-5. TRBV21-1 has pseudogene status. This CDR3 has 11 amino acids. The CDR3 DNA reads as TGTGCCAGCAGCAGACCGACTCCCCCGTACTTC. It specifies CASSRPTPPYF.

The genes are TRBV6-2 or TRBV6-3 and TRBJ2-5, with 8 bases identical to TRBD2. The J call may be incorrect, as the DNA end agrees better with TRBJ2-1. Germline V lookup: CDR1 MNHEY, CDR2 SVGEGT. The CDR3 covers 13 residues. The CDR3 DNA is TGTGCCAGCGACGGGGGGGGTCACAATGAGCAGTTCTTC. Protein: CASDGGGHNEQFF.

This clonotype was counted a few times. The chain carries TRBV28 and TRBJ2-1; TRBD1 might be the D (5 bases). CDR3 length: 16 amino acids. V was trimmed by 5 bases and J by 4 bases, leaving 18 bases between them. The V gene's germline CDR1 is MDHEN and CDR2 SYDVKM. CDR3 sequence reads: CASSLSGIYTYNEQFF. The DNA for the CDR3 is TGTGCCAGCAGTCTCTCAGGGATATATACGTACAATGAGCAGTTCTTC.

This clonotype was detected only a few times. The chain uses TRBV2 and TRBJ2-5; D is undetermined. Gene TRBJ2-7 matches the end of the DNA better, so the J call may be wrong. From germline, CDR1 is SNHLY and CDR2 FYNNEI. The CDR3 runs 13 residues. The CDR3 reads CASSEPTGYEQYF. The CDR3 DNA reads TGTGCCAGCAGTGAACCGACCGGCTACGAGCAGTACTTC.

This clonotype was counted only a few times. Here the CDR3 DNA reads TGCAGTGTATTAAACAGGCAATACAATCAGCCCCAGCATTTT. This sequence encodes CSVLNRQYNQPQHF. The chain recombines TRBV20-1 with TRBJ1-5; TRBD1 is a possible D gene (5 bases). From germline, CDR1 is DFQATT and CDR2 SNEGSKA (reference sequence). There are 14 residues in the CDR3. Trimming removed 7 bases from V and 3 bases from J, with 16 bases in between.

Here the CDR3 DNA reads TGTGCCAGCAGCTTACGGTTGCCCCTCTACGAGCAGTACTTC. This gives the protein CASSLRLPLYEQYF. The J gene is TRBJ2-5, the V gene TRBV7-2, with D hard to call. The assigned J gene may be wrong: the sequence end matches TRBJ2-7 better. Germline CDR1 and CDR2: SGHTA and FQGNSA. CDR3 length: 14 residues.

In the case of this clonotype: One end of the junction fails to match germline, which may point to a read error. The chain uses TRBV20-1 and TRBJ2-3, with 7 bases matching TRBD1. The CDR3 runs to 13 residues. The germline V gene encodes CDR1 DFQATT and CDR2 SNEGSKA (reference sequence). The chain's CDR3 is CSGEGAGTDTRYF. CDR3 in DNA: TGCAGCGGCGAGGGGGCCGGCACAGATACGCGGTATTTT.

This clonotype was counted between two and nine times. V usage is TRBV20-1 and J usage is TRBJ1-5; 10 bases align to TRBD1. The CDR3 is made up of 13 amino acids. V dropped 5 bases and J dropped 7; count of bases not matched to a gene: 5. From germline, CDR1 is DFQATT and CDR2 SNEGSKA (reference sequence). The CDR3 sequence: CSARGQGKQPQHF. CDR3 sequence (DNA): TGCAGTGCTCGGGGACAGGGGAAACAGCCCCAGCATTTT.

The rearrangement links TRBV6-1 to TRBJ2-4; 10 positions agree with TRBD1. The germline V gene encodes CDR1 MNHNS and CDR2 SASEGT. The junction had 14 bases not matched to a gene; V was cut back by 3 bases and J by 0 bases. The CDR3 sequence is 20 residues long. The CDR3 DNA follows: TGTGCCAGCAGTGAGAGACCGGGACAGGGGACATCCTTAGCCAAAAACATTCAGTACTTC. Protein product: CASSERPGQGTSLAKNIQYF.

The chain has TRBV7-9 and TRBJ2-5, with D unclear. The CDR3 sequence is 13 residues long. Per germline, CDR1 SEHNR and CDR2 FQNEAQ (reference sequence). V lost 5 bases to trimming and J lost 7 bases, with 14 bases between them. The CDR3 DNA sequence: TGTGCCAGCAGCCGTGAAGGAGCATCGACCCAGTACTTC. This gives the protein CASSREGASTQYF.

In its sample, this clonotype was seen a few times. The chain recombines TRBV29-1 with TRBJ2-7; a weak D match, TRBD1 (5 bases). In germline, CDR1 is SQVTM, CDR2 ANQGSEA. Trimming took 5 bases from V and 3 from J, leaving 14 bases between them. This CDR3 is built from 13 residues. The CDR3 coding sequence is TGCAGCGTTAACACAGGAAAAGGCTACGAGCAGTACTTC. The encoded protein is CSVNTGKGYEQYF.